This is a list of T cell receptor beta chains from one sample in a study of identical twins. MiXCR was run by TCRdb on the 5' RACE reads, yielding one entry per CDR3 protein. The sample contains approximately 680,000 distinct CDR3 sequences, about 7% of which appear only once. This same sample was also taken into another study, of yellow fever vaccine responses in identical twins.

Sequenced: PBMCs. The source is a woman younger than 30 in good health. Both conserved end residues are part of each CDR3. Fields, in order: D gene, J gene, V gene, clone size, CDR3 DNA, CDR3 protein. D genes are given only for firm matches. Rows give clone size only sometimes, using once, few, many, or a class for an expanded clone.

D: TRBD2
J: TRBJ2-1
V: TRBV11-2
size: few
DNA: TGTGCCAGCAGCCCTACTAGCGGGAACGCTGAGCAGTTCTTC
CDR3: CASSPTSGNAEQFF

D: -
J: TRBJ2-2
V: TRBV5-1
size: many
DNA: TGCGCCAGCAGCTCCGGACAGTTCACCGGGGAGCTGTTTTTT
CDR3: CASSSGQFTGELFF

D: TRBD2
J: TRBJ2-2
V: TRBV12-3/TRBV12-4
size: many
DNA: TGTGCCAGCAGCTTCAGGCAGGGAGGGTCCGGGGAGCTGTTTTTT
CDR3: CASSFRQGGSGELFF

D: TRBD1
J: TRBJ1-3
V: TRBV5-1
size: many
DNA: TGCGCCAGCAGCCAGACAGGGCCTGGAAACACCATATATTTT
CDR3: CASSQTGPGNTIYF

D: TRBD1
J: TRBJ1-1
V: TRBV20-1
size: few
DNA: TGCAGTGCTCCCCTGGACAGGGCCCGGAGTGAAGCTTTCTTT
CDR3: CSAPLDRARSEAFF

D: -
J: TRBJ1-1
V: TRBV20-1
size: -
DNA: TGCAGTGCTTATGTGGGCGCGGAGACTGAAGCTTTCTTT
CDR3: CSAYVGAETEAFF

D: -
J: TRBJ2-1
V: TRBV5-1
size: -
DNA: TGCGCCAGCAGCTTAAACAGGGCAAACTACAATGAGCAGTTCTTC
CDR3: CASSLNRANYNEQFF

D: TRBD1
J: TRBJ1-4
V: TRBV9
size: many
DNA: TGTGCCAGCAGCGCAGGCTGGGACAGGGGAAGGGAAAAACTGTTTTTT
CDR3: CASSAGWDRGREKLFF

D: -
J: TRBJ2-7
V: TRBV29-1
size: few
DNA: TGCAGCGTTGAGCTGGACCAGCCTAGAGAGCAGTACTTC
CDR3: CSVELDQPREQYF

D: TRBD1
J: TRBJ2-7
V: TRBV20-1
size: -
DNA: TGCAGTGCTAGAAAGATACCCGGACAGGGGAACGAGCAGTACTTC
CDR3: CSARKIPGQGNEQYF

D: TRBD1
J: TRBJ1-4
V: TRBV10-3
size: many
DNA: TGTGCCGCCACAGGGGCAACTAATGAAAAACTGTTTTTT
CDR3: CAATGATNEKLFF

D: -
J: TRBJ1-5
V: TRBV19
size: -
DNA: TGTGCCAGTAGTATAGGGTCCAGCGACAATCAGCCCCAGCATTTT
CDR3: CASSIGSSDNQPQHF

D: -
J: TRBJ1-2
V: TRBV20-1
size: many
DNA: TGCAGTGCTAGAGATCGCGGTCGGACAGCCAACTATGGCTACACCTTC
CDR3: CSARDRGRTANYGYTF

D: -
J: TRBJ2-5
V: TRBV20-1
size: few
DNA: TGCAGTGCTAGAGATGGGGGTCGGAGACTCCTCCAAGAGACCCAGTACTTC
CDR3: CSARDGGRRLLQETQYF

D: TRBD2
J: TRBJ2-5
V: TRBV15
size: -
DNA: TGTGCCACCTGTCGGGGGGGCCGGGAGACCCAGTACTTC
CDR3: CATCRGGRETQYF

D: -
J: TRBJ1-1
V: TRBV7-8
size: many
DNA: TGTGCCAGCAGCTCAGCCCCCCCCGTCGCTGAAGCTTTCTTT
CDR3: CASSSAPPVAEAFF

D: TRBD2
J: TRBJ2-1
V: TRBV11-2
size: few
DNA: TGTGCCAGCAGCTTAGATCGCGGGACTAGCGGGAGGGGAGAGCAGTTCTTC
CDR3: CASSLDRGTSGRGEQFF

D: -
J: TRBJ2-1
V: TRBV29-1
size: -
DNA: TGCAGCGTTTCCATTCTAAGGTCCTACAGTGAGCAGTTCTTC
CDR3: CSVSILRSYSEQFF

D: TRBD2
J: TRBJ2-5
V: TRBV7-8
size: -
DNA: TGTGCCAGCAGCTTAGTCCCCCTAGCGGGGGGGAGAGAGACCCAGTACTTC
CDR3: CASSLVPLAGGRETQYF

D: -
J: TRBJ1-6
V: TRBV4-1
size: -
DNA: TGCGCCAGCAGCCAAGATGAGGGGGGATATAATTCACCCCTCCACTTT
CDR3: CASSQDEGGYNSPLHF

D: -
J: TRBJ1-2
V: TRBV4-2
size: many
DNA: TGTGCCAGCAGCCAAGTAACAGAGGATGGCTACACCTTC
CDR3: CASSQVTEDGYTF

D: -
J: TRBJ1-2
V: TRBV7-9
size: few
DNA: TGTGCCAGCAGTTCCTGGGGGAGGGAAGAGGCGAACTATGGCTACACCTTC
CDR3: CASSSWGREEANYGYTF

D: TRBD2
J: TRBJ2-7
V: TRBV4-2
size: -
DNA: TGTGCCATCAGCCCCCATGGGGGGACTAGCGGGACCAACGAGCAGTACTTC
CDR3: CAISPHGGTSGTNEQYF

D: -
J: TRBJ2-5
V: TRBV5-1
size: many
DNA: TGCGCCAGCAGCTTGCTGAAAAGTCAGAACAACCAAGAGACCCAGTACTTC
CDR3: CASSLLKSQNNQETQYF

D: TRBD2
J: TRBJ2-5
V: TRBV28
size: few
DNA: TGTGCCAGCAGTCCCCACTTGACCAGCGGGGCGAAAGAGACCCAGTACTTC
CDR3: CASSPHLTSGAKETQYF

D: TRBD2
J: TRBJ2-1
V: TRBV6-1
size: many
DNA: TGTGCCAGCAGTCAGACTAGCGGGCCGTACAATGAGCAGTTCTTC
CDR3: CASSQTSGPYNEQFF

D: TRBD2
J: TRBJ2-7
V: TRBV7-2
size: few
DNA: TGTGCCAGCAGCATCCTACTAGCGGGAGGATACGAGCAGTACTTC
CDR3: CASSILLAGGYEQYF

D: -
J: TRBJ1-2
V: TRBV12-3/TRBV12-4
size: many
DNA: TGTGCCAGCAGTTTTAGGACCTTTCGTCGTGGCTACACCTTC
CDR3: CASSFRTFRRGYTF

D: TRBD2
J: TRBJ2-1
V: TRBV7-8
size: -
DNA: TGTGCCAGCAGCGTGACAGCCGGGACTAGCGGGAGACATGAGCAGTTCTTC
CDR3: CASSVTAGTSGRHEQFF

D: -
J: TRBJ1-1
V: TRBV7-2
size: -
DNA: TGTGCCAGCAGCCCCTTCTTGCTGAACACTGAAGCTTTCTTT
CDR3: CASSPFLLNTEAFF

D: TRBD1
J: TRBJ2-5
V: TRBV28
size: -
DNA: TGTGCCAGCAACTGGGGACAGCCTCAAGAGACCCAGTACTTC
CDR3: CASNWGQPQETQYF

D: -
J: TRBJ2-2
V: TRBV18
size: many
DNA: TGTGCCAGCTCAACCACAGACACCGGGGAGCTGTTTTTT
CDR3: CASSTTDTGELFF

D: TRBD1
J: TRBJ1-6
V: TRBV20-1
size: -
DNA: TGCAGTGCTAGCCCCAGGACAGGGGGCCAATCACCCCTCCACTTT
CDR3: CSASPRTGGQSPLHF

D: -
J: TRBJ1-5
V: TRBV12-3/TRBV12-4
size: many
DNA: TGTGCCAGCGTTAAGAGGGCCAGCCAGCCCCAGCATTTT
CDR3: CASVKRASQPQHF

D: TRBD2
J: TRBJ2-1
V: TRBV7-3
size: -
DNA: TGTGCCAGCAGCCCCCGGACTAGCGGGATTAAGTTCTTC
CDR3: CASSPRTSGIKFF

D: -
J: TRBJ1-5
V: TRBV12-3/TRBV12-4
size: -
DNA: TGTGCCAGCAGTTCAGACGGACTAGATCAGCCCCAGCATTTT
CDR3: CASSSDGLDQPQHF

D: -
J: TRBJ1-2
V: TRBV6-5
size: many
DNA: TGTGCCAGCACCTCAACCGGTCGGGGCTACACCTTC
CDR3: CASTSTGRGYTF

D: TRBD2
J: TRBJ2-5
V: TRBV14
size: few
DNA: TGTGCCAGCAGCCGCGGGACTAGGCGATCCTCGTGGGCCCAGTACTTC
CDR3: CASSRGTRRSSWAQYF

D: -
J: TRBJ1-1
V: TRBV4-1
size: many
DNA: TGCGCCAGCAGCCAATGGGCGTTGACTGAAGCTTTCTTT
CDR3: CASSQWALTEAFF

D: TRBD1
J: TRBJ2-7
V: TRBV7-9
size: -
DNA: TGTGCCAGCAGCCCCAGGACAGGGCACTACGAGCAGTACTTC
CDR3: CASSPRTGHYEQYF

D: TRBD1
J: TRBJ2-2
V: TRBV5-1
size: -
DNA: TGCGCCAGCAGCTTGGAGCCGGGACAGGGGTCGTTGGGGGAGCTGTTTTTT
CDR3: CASSLEPGQGSLGELFF

D: TRBD1
J: TRBJ1-6
V: TRBV20-1
size: few
DNA: TGCAGTGCCCTTGGACAGGGCAATTCACCCCTCCACTTT
CDR3: CSALGQGNSPLHF

D: -
J: TRBJ2-1
V: TRBV12-3/TRBV12-4
size: -
DNA: TGTGCCAGCGTCCCCGGGGGCCCGACCTACAATGAGCAGTTCTTC
CDR3: CASVPGGPTYNEQFF

D: -
J: TRBJ2-6
V: TRBV3-1
size: few
DNA: TGTGCCAGCAGCCAAGTATCAACTAGGAGCTCTGGGGCCAACGTCCTGACTTTC
CDR3: CASSQVSTRSSGANVLTF

D: -
J: TRBJ2-6
V: TRBV7-9
size: few
DNA: TGTGCCAGCAGCTCCGGGACCACTGGGGCCAACGTCCTGACTTTC
CDR3: CASSSGTTGANVLTF

D: -
J: TRBJ1-1
V: TRBV7-9
size: -
DNA: TGTGCCAGCAGCTCACTGACAGGAGTGAACACTGAAGCTTTCTTT
CDR3: CASSSLTGVNTEAFF

D: -
J: TRBJ2-6
V: TRBV12-3/TRBV12-4
size: many
DNA: TGTGCCAGCAGTTTGGATTCCTCTGGGGCCAACGTCCTGACTTTC
CDR3: CASSLDSSGANVLTF

D: TRBD2
J: TRBJ2-5
V: TRBV3-1
size: few
DNA: TGTGCCAGCAGCCGGAGTGGGGGGGACCAAGAGACCCAGTACTTC
CDR3: CASSRSGGDQETQYF

D: -
J: TRBJ2-1
V: TRBV5-5
size: many
DNA: TGTGCCAGCAGCAGACGACAGGCTTACTCCTACAATGAGCAGTTCTTC
CDR3: CASSRRQAYSYNEQFF

D: -
J: TRBJ1-1
V: TRBV5-1
size: few
DNA: TGCGCCAGCAGCTCCGGGGGTTATGCTGAAGCTTTCTTT
CDR3: CASSSGGYAEAFF

D: -
J: TRBJ2-1
V: TRBV14
size: many
DNA: TGTGCCAGCGGGAGATCCTACAATGAGCAGTTCTTC
CDR3: CASGRSYNEQFF

D: -
J: TRBJ1-2
V: TRBV20-1
size: -
DNA: TGCAGCCAAGGGAGGGTAGTCCCTAATGGCTACACCTTC
CDR3: CSQGRVVPNGYTF

D: -
J: TRBJ2-3
V: TRBV29-1
size: -
DNA: TGCAGCGCCGCTCTTCTAGTTACCCCAGATACGCAGTATTTT
CDR3: CSAALLVTPDTQYF

D: TRBD1
J: TRBJ1-2
V: TRBV7-9
size: -
DNA: TGTGCCAGCAGCGACTGGGACAGGGGTACGGCTGGCTACACCTTC
CDR3: CASSDWDRGTAGYTF

D: TRBD1
J: TRBJ1-2
V: TRBV9
size: many
DNA: TGTGCCAGCAGCGTAGCCACAGGGGTCGATGGCTACACCTTC
CDR3: CASSVATGVDGYTF

D: -
J: TRBJ1-2
V: TRBV15
size: many
DNA: TGTGCCACCAGTCCGGGGAGGGCCTCTAACTATGGCTACACCTTC
CDR3: CATSPGRASNYGYTF

D: -
J: TRBJ2-2
V: TRBV5-6
size: -
DNA: TGTGCCAGCAGCGGGGACACCAACACCGGGGAGCTGTTTTTT
CDR3: CASSGDTNTGELFF

D: -
J: TRBJ2-7
V: TRBV25-1
size: few
DNA: TGTGCCAGCAGTGAAGGGGTAGCGCGCCACTACGAGCAGTACTTC
CDR3: CASSEGVARHYEQYF

D: -
J: TRBJ2-1
V: TRBV12-3/TRBV12-4
size: many
DNA: TGTGCCAGCAGCCCCTCCCTGACCAATGAGCAGTTCTTC
CDR3: CASSPSLTNEQFF